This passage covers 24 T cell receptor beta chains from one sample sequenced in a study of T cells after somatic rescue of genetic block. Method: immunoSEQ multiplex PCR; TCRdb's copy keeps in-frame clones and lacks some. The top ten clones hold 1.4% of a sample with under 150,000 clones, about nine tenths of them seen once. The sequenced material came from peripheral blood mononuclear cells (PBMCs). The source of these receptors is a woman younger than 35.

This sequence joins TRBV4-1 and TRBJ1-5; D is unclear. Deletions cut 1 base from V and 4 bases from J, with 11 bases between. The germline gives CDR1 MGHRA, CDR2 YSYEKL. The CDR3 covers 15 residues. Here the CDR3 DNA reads TGCGCCAGCAGCCAAGTAGAGGAGCCTAATCAGCCCCAGCATTTT. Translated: CASSQVEEPNQPQHF.

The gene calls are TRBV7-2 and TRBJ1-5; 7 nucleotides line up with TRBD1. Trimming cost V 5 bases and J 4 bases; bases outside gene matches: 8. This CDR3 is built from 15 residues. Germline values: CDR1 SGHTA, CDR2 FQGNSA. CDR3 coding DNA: TGTGCCAGCAGCGCACCCGGGACAGCAAATCAGCCCCAGCATTTT. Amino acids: CASSAPGTANQPQHF.

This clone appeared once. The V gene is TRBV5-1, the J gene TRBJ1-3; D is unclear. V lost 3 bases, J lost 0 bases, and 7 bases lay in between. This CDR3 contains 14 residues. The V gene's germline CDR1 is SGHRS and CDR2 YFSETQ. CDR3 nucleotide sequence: TGCGCCAGCAGCTACCAGGCCTCTGGAAACACCATATATTTT. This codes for CASSYQASGNTIYF.

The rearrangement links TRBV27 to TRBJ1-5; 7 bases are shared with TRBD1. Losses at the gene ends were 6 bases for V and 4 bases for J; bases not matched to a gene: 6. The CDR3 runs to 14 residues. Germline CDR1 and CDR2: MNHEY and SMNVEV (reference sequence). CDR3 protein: CASRSGTVNQPQHF. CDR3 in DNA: TGTGCCAGCAGAAGCGGGACAGTGAATCAGCCCCAGCATTTT.

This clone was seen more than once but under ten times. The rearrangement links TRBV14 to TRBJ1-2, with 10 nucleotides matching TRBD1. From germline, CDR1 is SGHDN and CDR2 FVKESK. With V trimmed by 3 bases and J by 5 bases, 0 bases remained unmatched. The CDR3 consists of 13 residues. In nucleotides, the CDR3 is TGTGCCAGCAGCCAGGGACAGGGGTATGGCTACACCTTC. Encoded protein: CASSQGQGYGYTF.

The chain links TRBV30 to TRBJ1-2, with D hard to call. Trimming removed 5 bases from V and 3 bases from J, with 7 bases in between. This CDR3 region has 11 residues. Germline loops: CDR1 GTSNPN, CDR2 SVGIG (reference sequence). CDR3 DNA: TGTGCCTGGTGGGCGGACTATGGCTACACCTTC. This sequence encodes CAWWADYGYTF.

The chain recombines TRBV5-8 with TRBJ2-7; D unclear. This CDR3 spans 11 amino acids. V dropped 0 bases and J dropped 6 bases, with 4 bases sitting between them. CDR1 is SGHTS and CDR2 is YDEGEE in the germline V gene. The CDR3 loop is CASSLEVEQYF. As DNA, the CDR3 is TGTGCCAGCAGCTTGGAGGTCGAGCAGTACTTC.

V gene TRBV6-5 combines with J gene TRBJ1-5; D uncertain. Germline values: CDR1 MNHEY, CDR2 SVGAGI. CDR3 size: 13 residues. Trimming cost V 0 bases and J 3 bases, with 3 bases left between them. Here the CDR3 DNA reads TGTGCCAGCAGTTACTCGAACAATCAGCCCCAGCATTTT. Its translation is CASSYSNNQPQHF.

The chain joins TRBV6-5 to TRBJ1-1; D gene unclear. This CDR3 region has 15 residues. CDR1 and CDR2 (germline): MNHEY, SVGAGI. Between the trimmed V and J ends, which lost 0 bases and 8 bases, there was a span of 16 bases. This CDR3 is CASSYSGRPQNEAFF. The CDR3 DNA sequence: TGTGCCAGCAGTTACTCTGGACGACCACAGAACGAAGCTTTCTTT.

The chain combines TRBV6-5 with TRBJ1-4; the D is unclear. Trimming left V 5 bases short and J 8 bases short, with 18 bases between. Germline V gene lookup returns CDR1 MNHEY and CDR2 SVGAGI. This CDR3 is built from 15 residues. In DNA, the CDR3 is TGTGCCAGCAGTCATGACCGGGGAGCACGAGAAAAACTGTTTTTT. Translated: CASSHDRGAREKLFF.

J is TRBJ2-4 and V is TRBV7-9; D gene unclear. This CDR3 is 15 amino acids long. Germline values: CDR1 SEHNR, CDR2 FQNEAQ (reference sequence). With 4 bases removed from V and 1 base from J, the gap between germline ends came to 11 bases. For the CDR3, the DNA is TGTGCCAGCAGCTCCCCCCTGGGTGCCAAAAACATTCAGTACTTC. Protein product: CASSSPLGAKNIQYF.

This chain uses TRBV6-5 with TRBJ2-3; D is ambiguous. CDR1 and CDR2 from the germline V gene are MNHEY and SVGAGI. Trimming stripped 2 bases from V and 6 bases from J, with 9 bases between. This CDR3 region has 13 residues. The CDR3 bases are TGTGCCAGCAGTTACCTAGGAGCGGATACGCAGTATTTT. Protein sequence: CASSYLGADTQYF.

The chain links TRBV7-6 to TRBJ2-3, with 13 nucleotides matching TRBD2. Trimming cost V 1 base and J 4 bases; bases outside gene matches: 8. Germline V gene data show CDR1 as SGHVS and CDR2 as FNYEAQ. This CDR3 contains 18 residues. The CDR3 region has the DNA TGTGCCAGCAGCTTAGGGACTAGCGGGGGCCGGAGGGCAGATACGCAGTATTTT. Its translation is CASSLGTSGGRRADTQYF.

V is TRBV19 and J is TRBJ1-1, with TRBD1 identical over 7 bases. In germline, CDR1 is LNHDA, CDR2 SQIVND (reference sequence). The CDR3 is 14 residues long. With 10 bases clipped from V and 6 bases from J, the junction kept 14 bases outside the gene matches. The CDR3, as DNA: TGTGCCACCTCCCCCTCCAGGGGGAGACCTGAAGCTTTCTTT. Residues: CATSPSRGRPEAFF. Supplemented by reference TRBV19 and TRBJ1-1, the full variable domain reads DGGITQSPKYLFRKEGQNVTLSCEQNLNHDAMYWYRQDPGQGLRLIYYSQIVNDFQKGDIAEGYSVSREKKESFPLTVTSAQKNPTAFYLCATSPSRGRPEAFFGQGTRLTVV.

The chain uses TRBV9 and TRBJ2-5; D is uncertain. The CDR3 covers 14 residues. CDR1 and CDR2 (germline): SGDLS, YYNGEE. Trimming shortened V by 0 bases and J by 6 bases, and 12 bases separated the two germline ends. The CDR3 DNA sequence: TGTGCCAGCAGCGTAGGCGACGGATCGAAGACCCAGTACTTC. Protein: CASSVGDGSKTQYF.

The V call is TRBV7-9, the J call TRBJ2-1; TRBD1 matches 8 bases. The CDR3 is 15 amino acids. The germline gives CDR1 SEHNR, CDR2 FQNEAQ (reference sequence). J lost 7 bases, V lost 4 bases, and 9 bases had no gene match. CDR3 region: CASSYPVTGGNEQFF. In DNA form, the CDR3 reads TGTGCCAGCAGCTACCCGGTAACAGGGGGGAATGAGCAGTTCTTC.

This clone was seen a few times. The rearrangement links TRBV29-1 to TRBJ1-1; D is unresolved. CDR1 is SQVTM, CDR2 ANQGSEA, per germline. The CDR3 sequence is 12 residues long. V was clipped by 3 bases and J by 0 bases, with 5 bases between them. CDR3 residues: CSVDAMNTEAFF. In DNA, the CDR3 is TGCAGCGTTGATGCCATGAACACTGAAGCTTTCTTT.

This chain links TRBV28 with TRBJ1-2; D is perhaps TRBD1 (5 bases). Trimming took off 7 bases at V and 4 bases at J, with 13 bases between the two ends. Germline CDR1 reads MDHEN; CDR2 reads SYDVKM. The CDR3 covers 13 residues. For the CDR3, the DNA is TGTGCCAGCACAGGAGGGGCAGTCTATGGCTACACCTTC. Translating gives CASTGGAVYGYTF.

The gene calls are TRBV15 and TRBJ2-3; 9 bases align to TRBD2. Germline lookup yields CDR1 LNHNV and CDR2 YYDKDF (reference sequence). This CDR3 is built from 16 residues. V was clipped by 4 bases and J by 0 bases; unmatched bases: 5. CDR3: CATSTMTSGSTDTQYF. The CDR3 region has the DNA TGTGCCACCAGCACAATGACTAGCGGTAGCACAGATACGCAGTATTTT.

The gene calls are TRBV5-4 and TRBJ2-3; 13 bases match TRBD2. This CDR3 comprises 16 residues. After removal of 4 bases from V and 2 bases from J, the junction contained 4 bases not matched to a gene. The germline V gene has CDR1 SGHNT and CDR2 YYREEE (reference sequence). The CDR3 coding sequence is TGTGCCAGCAGCCGCGGACTAGCGGGGGTCACAGATACGCAGTATTTT. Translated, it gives CASSRGLAGVTDTQYF.

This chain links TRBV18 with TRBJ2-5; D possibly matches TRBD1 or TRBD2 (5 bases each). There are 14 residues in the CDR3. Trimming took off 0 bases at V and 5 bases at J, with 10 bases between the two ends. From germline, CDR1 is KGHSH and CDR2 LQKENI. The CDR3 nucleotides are TGTGCCAGCTCACCACCCATAGGGGAGGAGACCCAGTACTTC. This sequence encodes CASSPPIGEETQYF.

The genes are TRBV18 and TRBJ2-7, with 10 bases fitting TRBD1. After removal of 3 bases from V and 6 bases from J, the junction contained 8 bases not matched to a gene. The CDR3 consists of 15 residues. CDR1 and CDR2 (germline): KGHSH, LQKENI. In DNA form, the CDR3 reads TGTGCCAGCTCACCCCGGGACAGGGGTTTAAGCGAGCAGTACTTC. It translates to CASSPRDRGLSEQYF.

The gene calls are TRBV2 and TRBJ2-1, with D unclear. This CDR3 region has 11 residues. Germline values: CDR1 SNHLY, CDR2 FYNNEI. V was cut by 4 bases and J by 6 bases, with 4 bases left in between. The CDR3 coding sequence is TGTGCCAGCAGTGGATTCAATGAGCAGTTCTTC. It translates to CASSGFNEQFF.

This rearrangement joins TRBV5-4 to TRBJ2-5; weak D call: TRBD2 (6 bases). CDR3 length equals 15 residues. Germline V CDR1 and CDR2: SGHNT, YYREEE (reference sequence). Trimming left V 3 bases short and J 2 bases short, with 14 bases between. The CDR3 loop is CASSSQTRLQETQYF. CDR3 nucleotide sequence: TGTGCCAGCAGCTCTCAGACTAGGCTACAAGAGACCCAGTACTTC. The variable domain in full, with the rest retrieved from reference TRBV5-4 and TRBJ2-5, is ETGVTQSPTHLIKTRGQQVTLRCSSQSGHNTVSWYQQALGQGPQFIFQYYREEENGRGNFPPRFSGLQFPNYSSELNVNALELDDSALYLCASSSQTRLQETQYFGPGTRLLVL.